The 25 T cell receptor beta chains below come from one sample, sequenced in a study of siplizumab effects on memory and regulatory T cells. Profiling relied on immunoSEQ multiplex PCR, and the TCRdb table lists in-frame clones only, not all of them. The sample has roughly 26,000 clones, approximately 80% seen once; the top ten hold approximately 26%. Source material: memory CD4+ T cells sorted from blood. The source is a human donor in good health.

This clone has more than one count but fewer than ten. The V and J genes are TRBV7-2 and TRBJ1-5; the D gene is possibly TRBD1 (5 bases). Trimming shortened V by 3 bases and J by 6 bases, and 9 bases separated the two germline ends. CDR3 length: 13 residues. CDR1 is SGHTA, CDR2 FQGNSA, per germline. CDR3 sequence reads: CASSLQGGQPQHF. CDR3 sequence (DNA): TGTGCCAGCAGCTTGCAGGGTGGTCAGCCCCAGCATTTT.

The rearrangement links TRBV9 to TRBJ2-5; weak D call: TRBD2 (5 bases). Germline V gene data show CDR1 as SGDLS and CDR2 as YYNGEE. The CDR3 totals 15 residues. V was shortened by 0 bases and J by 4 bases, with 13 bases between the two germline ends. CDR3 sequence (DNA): TGTGCCAGCAGCGTAGAACGGCACCGGGGAGAGACCCAGTACTTC. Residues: CASSVERHRGETQYF.

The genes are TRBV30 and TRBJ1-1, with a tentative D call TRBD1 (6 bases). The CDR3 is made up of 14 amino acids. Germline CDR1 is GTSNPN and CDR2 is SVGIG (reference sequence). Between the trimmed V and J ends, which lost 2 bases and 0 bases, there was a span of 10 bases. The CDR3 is CAWSTGTMNTEAFF. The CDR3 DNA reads TGTGCCTGGAGTACCGGGACAATGAACACTGAAGCTTTCTTT.

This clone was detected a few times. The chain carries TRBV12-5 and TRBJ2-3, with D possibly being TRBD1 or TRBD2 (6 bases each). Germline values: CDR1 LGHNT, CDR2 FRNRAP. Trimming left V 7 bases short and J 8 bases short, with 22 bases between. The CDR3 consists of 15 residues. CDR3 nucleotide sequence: TGTGCTAGTGCCCCGCCCAGTTCGGGGGCCAGTACGCAGTATTTT. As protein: CASAPPSSGASTQYF.

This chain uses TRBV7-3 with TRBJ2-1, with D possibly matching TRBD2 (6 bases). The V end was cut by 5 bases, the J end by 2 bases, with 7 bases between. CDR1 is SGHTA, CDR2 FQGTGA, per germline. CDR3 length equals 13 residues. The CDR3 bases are TGTGCCAGCAGCGGAGGGACCTACAATGAGCAGTTCTTC. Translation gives CASSGGTYNEQFF.

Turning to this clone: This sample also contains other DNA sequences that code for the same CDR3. The CDR3 nucleotides are TGTGCCAGCAGCCGAACAGGGAACACTGAAGCTTTCTTT. Its translation is CASSRTGNTEAFF. The V gene is TRBV7-2, the J gene TRBJ1-1, with D possibly being TRBD1 (5 bases). Germline CDR1 is SGHTA and CDR2 is FQGNSA. Trimming took off 5 bases at V and 1 base at J, with 8 bases between the two ends. CDR3 length equals 13 residues.

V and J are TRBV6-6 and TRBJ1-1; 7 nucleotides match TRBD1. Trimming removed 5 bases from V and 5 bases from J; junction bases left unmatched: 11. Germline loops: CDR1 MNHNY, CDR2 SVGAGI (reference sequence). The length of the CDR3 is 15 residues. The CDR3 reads CASSGRQGGRTEAFF. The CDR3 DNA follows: TGTGCCAGCAGTGGGCGACAGGGAGGTAGGACTGAAGCTTTCTTT.

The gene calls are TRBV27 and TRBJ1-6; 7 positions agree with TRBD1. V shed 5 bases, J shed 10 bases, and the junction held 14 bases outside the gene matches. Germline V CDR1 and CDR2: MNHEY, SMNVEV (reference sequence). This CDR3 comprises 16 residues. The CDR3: CASSPSYRGRGSPLHF. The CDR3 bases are TGTGCCAGCAGTCCCTCTTACAGGGGTAGGGGCTCACCCCTCCACTTT.

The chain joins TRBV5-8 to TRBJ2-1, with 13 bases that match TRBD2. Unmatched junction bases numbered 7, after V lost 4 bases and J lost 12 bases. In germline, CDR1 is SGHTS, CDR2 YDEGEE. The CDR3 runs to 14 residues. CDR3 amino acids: CASSEGLAGVRQFF. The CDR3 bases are TGTGCCAGCAGCGAAGGACTAGCGGGAGTTCGGCAGTTCTTC.

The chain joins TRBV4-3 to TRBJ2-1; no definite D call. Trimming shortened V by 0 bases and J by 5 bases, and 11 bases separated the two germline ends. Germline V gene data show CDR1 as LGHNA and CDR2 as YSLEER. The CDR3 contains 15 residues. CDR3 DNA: TGCGCCAGCAGCCAAGAATATACGGCGAACAATGAGCAGTTCTTC. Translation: CASSQEYTANNEQFF.

As DNA, the CDR3 is TGTGCCAGCAGTTTACGGGCCGGACTGGTCACTGAAGCTTTCTTT. It yields the protein CASSLRAGLVTEAFF. The chain is built from TRBV27 and TRBJ1-1; D gene uncertain. V gave up 2 bases and J gave up 4 bases, with 14 bases separating them. The CDR3 is 15 amino acids. From germline, CDR1 is MNHEY and CDR2 SMNVEV (reference sequence).

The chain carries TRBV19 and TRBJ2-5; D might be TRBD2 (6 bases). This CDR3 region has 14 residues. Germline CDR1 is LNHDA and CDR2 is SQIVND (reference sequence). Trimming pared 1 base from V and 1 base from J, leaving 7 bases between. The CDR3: CASSIGRVQETQYF. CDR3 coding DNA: TGTGCCAGTAGTATAGGGAGGGTCCAAGAGACCCAGTACTTC.

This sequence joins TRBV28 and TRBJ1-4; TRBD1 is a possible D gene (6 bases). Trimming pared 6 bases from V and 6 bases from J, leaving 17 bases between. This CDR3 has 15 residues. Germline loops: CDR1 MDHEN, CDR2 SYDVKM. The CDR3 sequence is CASRPGGRTDEKLFF. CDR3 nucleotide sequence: TGTGCCAGCAGACCCGGGGGGCGGACCGATGAAAAACTGTTTTTT.

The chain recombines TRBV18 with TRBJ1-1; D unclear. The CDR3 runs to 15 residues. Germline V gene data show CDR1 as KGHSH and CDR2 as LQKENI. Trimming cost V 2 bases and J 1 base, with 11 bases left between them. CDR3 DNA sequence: TGTGCCAGCTCACCATCTGGGATCTGGAACACTGAAGCTTTCTTT. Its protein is CASSPSGIWNTEAFF.

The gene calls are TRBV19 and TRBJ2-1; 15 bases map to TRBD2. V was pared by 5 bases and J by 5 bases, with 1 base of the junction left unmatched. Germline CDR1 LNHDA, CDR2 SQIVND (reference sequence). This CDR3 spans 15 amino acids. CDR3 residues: CASSRTSGRDNEQFF. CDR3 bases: TGTGCCAGTAGTCGGACTAGCGGGAGGGACAATGAGCAGTTCTTC.

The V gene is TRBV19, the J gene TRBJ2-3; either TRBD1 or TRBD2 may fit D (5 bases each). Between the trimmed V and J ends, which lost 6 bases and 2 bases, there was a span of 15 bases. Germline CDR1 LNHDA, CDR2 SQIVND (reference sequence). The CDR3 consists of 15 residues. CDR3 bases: TGTGCCAGTAGAAATAGTCGGGGCCTCACAGATACGCAGTATTTT. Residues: CASRNSRGLTDTQYF.

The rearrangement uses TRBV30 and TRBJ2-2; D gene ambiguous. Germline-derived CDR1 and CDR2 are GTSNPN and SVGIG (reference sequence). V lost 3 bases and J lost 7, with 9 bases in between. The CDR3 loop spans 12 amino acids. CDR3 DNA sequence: TGTGCCTGGAGGCCCCATCTCGGGGAGCTGTTTTTT. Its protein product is CAWRPHLGELFF.

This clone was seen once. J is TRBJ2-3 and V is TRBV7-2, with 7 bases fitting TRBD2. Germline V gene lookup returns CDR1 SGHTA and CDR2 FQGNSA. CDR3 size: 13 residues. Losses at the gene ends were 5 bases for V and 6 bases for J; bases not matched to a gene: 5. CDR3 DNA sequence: TGTGCCAGCAGCAACACCGGGAGGGATACGCAGTATTTT. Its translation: CASSNTGRDTQYF. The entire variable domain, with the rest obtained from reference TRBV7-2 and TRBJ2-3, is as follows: GAGVSQSPSNKVTEKGKDVELRCDPISGHTALYWYRQSLGQGLEFLIYFQGNSAPDKSGLPSDRFSAERTGGSVSTLTIQRTQQEDSAVYLCASSNTGRDTQYFGPGTRLTVL.

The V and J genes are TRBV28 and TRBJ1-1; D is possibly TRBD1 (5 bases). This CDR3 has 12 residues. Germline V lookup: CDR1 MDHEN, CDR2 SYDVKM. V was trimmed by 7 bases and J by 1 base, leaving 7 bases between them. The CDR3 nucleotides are TGTGCCAGCAACGGGGGGAACACTGAAGCTTTCTTT. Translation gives CASNGGNTEAFF. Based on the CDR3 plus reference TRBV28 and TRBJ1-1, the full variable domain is DVKVTQSSRYLVKRTGEKVFLECVQDMDHENMFWYRQDPGLGLRLIYFSYDVKMKEKGDIPEGYSVSREKKERFSLILESASTNQTSMYLCASNGGNTEAFFGQGTRLTVV.

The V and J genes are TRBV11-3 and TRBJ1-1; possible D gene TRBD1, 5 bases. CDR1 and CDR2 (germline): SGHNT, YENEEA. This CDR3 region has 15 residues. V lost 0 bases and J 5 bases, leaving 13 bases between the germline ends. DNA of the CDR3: TGTGCCAGCAGCTTAGAAGGCGGGGGTCGTACTGAAGCTTTCTTT. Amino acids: CASSLEGGGRTEAFF.

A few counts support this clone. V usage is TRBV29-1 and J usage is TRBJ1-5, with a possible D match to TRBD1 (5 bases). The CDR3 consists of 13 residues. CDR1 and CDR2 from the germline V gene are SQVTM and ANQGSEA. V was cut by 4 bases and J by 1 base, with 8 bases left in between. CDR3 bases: TGCAGCGTTGGGGCAGGGAGCAATCAGCCCCAGCATTTT. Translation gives CSVGAGSNQPQHF.

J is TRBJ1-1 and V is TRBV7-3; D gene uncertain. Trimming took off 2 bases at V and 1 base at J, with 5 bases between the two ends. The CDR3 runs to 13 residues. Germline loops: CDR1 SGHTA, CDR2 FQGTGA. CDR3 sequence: CASSLEANTEAFF. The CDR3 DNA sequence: TGTGCCAGCAGCTTAGAGGCGAACACTGAAGCTTTCTTT.

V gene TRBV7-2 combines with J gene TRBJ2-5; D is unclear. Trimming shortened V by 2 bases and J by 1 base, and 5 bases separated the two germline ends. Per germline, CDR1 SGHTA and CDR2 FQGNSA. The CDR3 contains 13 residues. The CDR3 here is CASSLLIQETQYF. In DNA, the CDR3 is TGTGCCAGCAGCTTATTGATCCAAGAGACCCAGTACTTC. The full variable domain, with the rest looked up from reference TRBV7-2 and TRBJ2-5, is GAGVSQSPSNKVTEKGKDVELRCDPISGHTALYWYRQSLGQGLEFLIYFQGNSAPDKSGLPSDRFSAERTGGSVSTLTIQRTQQEDSAVYLCASSLLIQETQYFGPGTRLLVL.

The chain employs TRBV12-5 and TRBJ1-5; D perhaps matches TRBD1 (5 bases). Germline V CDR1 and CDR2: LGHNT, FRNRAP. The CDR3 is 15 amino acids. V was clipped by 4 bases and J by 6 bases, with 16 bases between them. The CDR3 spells CASGSDKGNGQPQHF. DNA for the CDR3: TGTGCTAGTGGTTCGGACAAGGGGAATGGTCAGCCCCAGCATTTT.

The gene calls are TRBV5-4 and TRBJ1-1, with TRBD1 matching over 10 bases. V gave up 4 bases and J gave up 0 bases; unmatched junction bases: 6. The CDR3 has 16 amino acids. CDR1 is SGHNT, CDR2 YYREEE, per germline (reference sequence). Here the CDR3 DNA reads TGTGCCAGCAGCCAGGGACAGGGGAGTATGAACACTGAAGCTTTCTTT. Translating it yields CASSQGQGSMNTEAFF. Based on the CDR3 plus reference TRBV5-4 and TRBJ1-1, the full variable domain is ETGVTQSPTHLIKTRGQQVTLRCSSQSGHNTVSWYQQALGQGPQFIFQYYREEENGRGNFPPRFSGLQFPNYSSELNVNALELDDSALYLCASSQGQGSMNTEAFFGQGTRLTVV.